The 17 T cell receptor beta chains listed next were all sequenced from one sample in a study of blood T cell repertoires in COVID-19. Generated by immunoSEQ multiplex PCR, the TCRdb table keeps only in-frame clones and is missing some. The sample lists some 50,000 clones; about 85% were seen once. The sequenced material came from peripheral blood. These receptor sequences come from a man aged 50 or older with acute or convalescent COVID-19.

This clone was seen once. V gene TRBV9 combines with J gene TRBJ2-3; TRBD2 matches 7 bases. The CDR3 runs 15 residues. Germline V gives CDR1 SGDLS, CDR2 YYNGEE. The V and J ends lost 6 bases and 3 bases, in that order; junction bases with no gene match: 10. The CDR3 DNA reads TGTGCCAGCACCGGAAGCGGGGCGGGGACAGATACGCAGTATTTT. It encodes CASTGSGAGTDTQYF.

The chain is built from TRBV6-5 and TRBJ2-2; D gene ambiguous. The CDR3 is made up of 15 amino acids. V was cut by 6 bases and J by 1 base, with 12 bases left in between. Germline V CDR1 and CDR2: MNHEY, SVGAGI. The CDR3 here is CASRSGVGNTGELFF. The CDR3 coding sequence is TGTGCCAGCAGATCTGGAGTCGGGAACACCGGGGAGCTGTTTTTT.

This chain joins TRBV6-1 and TRBJ1-2, with TRBD1 matching over 8 bases. This CDR3 is built from 13 residues. From germline, CDR1 is MNHNS and CDR2 SASEGT. With V trimmed by 3 bases and J by 6 bases, 3 bases remained unmatched. CDR3 sequence: CASSEDRAHGYTF. For the CDR3, the DNA is TGTGCCAGCAGTGAGGACAGGGCCCATGGCTACACCTTC.

V is TRBV11-2 and J is TRBJ2-2; the D gene is possibly TRBD1 (5 bases). Trimming shortened V by 2 bases and J by 1 base, and 14 bases separated the two germline ends. CDR3 size: 17 residues. The germline V gene has CDR1 SGHAT and CDR2 FQNNGV. In DNA form, the CDR3 reads TGTGCCAGCAGCTTACTGGGGCAGAGAATGAACACCGGGGAGCTGTTTTTT. It translates to CASSLLGQRMNTGELFF.

A few counts support this clone. This chain connects TRBV19 to TRBJ1-3; D is ambiguous. This CDR3 spans 11 amino acids. Germline V gene sequence: CDR1 LNHDA, CDR2 SQIVND (reference sequence). V lost 11 bases and J 2 bases, leaving 7 bases between the germline ends. CDR3 sequence: CAAGTGNTIYF. The CDR3 bases are TGTGCCGCTGGCACTGGAAACACCATATATTTT.

The CDR3 loop reads CASSLDTLAGQPQHF. In nucleotides, the CDR3 is TGTGCCAGCAGCCTCGACACCCTAGCGGGTCAGCCCCAGCATTTT. This rearrangement joins TRBV6-5 to TRBJ1-5; D remains ambiguous. The CDR3 extends over 15 amino acids. Germline V gene data show CDR1 as MNHEY and CDR2 as SVGAGI. Trimming removed 6 bases at V and 6 bases at J, with 18 bases between.

This clone has just one count. V is TRBV6-1 and J is TRBJ2-3, with 11 bases fitting TRBD1. V lost 0 bases to trimming and J lost 5 bases; unmatched junction nucleotides: 7. The V gene's germline CDR1 is MNHNS and CDR2 SASEGT. This CDR3 contains 17 residues. CDR3 residues: CASSEARGQGVGDTQYF. Here the CDR3 DNA reads TGTGCCAGCAGTGAAGCTCGGGGACAGGGGGTTGGAGATACGCAGTATTTT.

The CDR3 coding sequence is TGTGCCAGCAGGGGACAGTTTTCTAGCACAGATACGCAGTATTTT. Protein: CASRGQFSSTDTQYF. This chain connects TRBV6-5 to TRBJ2-3, with 7 bases lining up with TRBD1. Losses at the gene ends were 6 bases for V and 0 bases for J; bases not matched to a gene: 6. This CDR3 is 15 amino acids long. Germline CDR1 is MNHEY and CDR2 is SVGAGI.

The chain recombines TRBV6-5 with TRBJ1-6; maybe TRBD1 (5 bases). Looked up from germline, CDR1 is MNHEY and CDR2 is SVGAGI. The CDR3 is 15 amino acids. V lost 6 bases and J 6 bases, leaving 15 bases between the germline ends. The CDR3 spells CASRRTGVLNSPLHF. DNA of the CDR3: TGTGCCAGCAGACGTACAGGTGTACTTAATTCACCCCTCCACTTT.

J is TRBJ1-1 and V is TRBV2, with D perhaps TRBD1 (6 bases). The CDR3 extends over 11 amino acids. V lost 2 bases, J lost 11 bases, and 9 bases lay in between. The V gene's germline CDR1 is SNHLY and CDR2 FYNNEI. The CDR3 loop is CASSESGDAFF. CDR3 nucleotide sequence: TGTGCCAGCAGTGAATCAGGGGACGCTTTCTTT.

The V and J genes are TRBV4-1 and TRBJ2-6; no firm D call. CDR3 length: 16 residues. Trimming stripped 1 base from V and 2 bases from J, with 9 bases between. Germline V CDR1 and CDR2: MGHRA, YSYEKL. The CDR3 coding sequence is TGCGCCAGCAGCCAAGGGCCCTTTACTGGGGCCAACGTCCTGACTTTC. Its protein product is CASSQGPFTGANVLTF.

This clone was seen just once. The V and J genes are TRBV7-2 and TRBJ2-7; D is perhaps TRBD2 (6 bases). The CDR3 totals 14 residues. The V gene lost 5 bases and the J gene lost 6 bases, with 17 bases spanning the gap. The germline V gene encodes CDR1 SGHTA and CDR2 FQGNSA. The CDR3 sequence is CASSPGLRAAEQYF. The CDR3, as DNA: TGTGCCAGCAGCCCGGGACTCCGGGCAGCCGAGCAGTACTTC.

V is TRBV30 and J is TRBJ2-5, with D perhaps matching TRBD2 (5 bases). The CDR3 has 13 residues. The ends were cut back, 0 bases at V and 5 bases at J, with 10 bases in the middle. CDR1 GTSNPN and CDR2 SVGIG come from the germline V gene (reference sequence). The CDR3 DNA reads TGTGCCTGGAGTGTAAGGGTAGCGGAGACCCAGTACTTC. As protein: CAWSVRVAETQYF.

The V and J genes are TRBV15 and TRBJ2-7; 9 bases match TRBD2. CDR1 is LNHNV and CDR2 is YYDKDF in the germline V gene (reference sequence). Unmatched junction bases numbered 11, after V lost 4 bases and J lost 1 base. The length of the CDR3 is 17 residues. In DNA form, the CDR3 reads TGTGCCACCAGCACATATTTGTGGCGGGGGGGATCCTACGAGCAGTACTTC. Amino acid sequence: CATSTYLWRGGSYEQYF.

The rearrangement joins TRBV19 to TRBJ2-1; 10 bases match TRBD2. Germline values: CDR1 LNHDA, CDR2 SQIVND (reference sequence). J lost 7 bases, V lost 7 bases, and 7 bases had no gene match. The CDR3 is made up of 14 amino acids. The DNA of the CDR3 is TGTGCCAGTACCCCAGCGGGAGGGCCAAATGAGCAGTTCTTC. Translated: CASTPAGGPNEQFF.

In its sample, this clone was seen once. V is TRBV12-3 or TRBV12-4 and J is TRBJ2-5, with 10 nucleotides matching TRBD1. V lost 5 bases to trimming and J lost 9 bases; unmatched junction nucleotides: 6. This CDR3 contains 13 residues. The CDR3 DNA follows: TGTGCCAGCAGTATAGACGGACAGGGGGCCCAGTACTTC. Residues: CASSIDGQGAQYF.

The chain combines TRBV5-1 with TRBJ2-5, with 12 positions matching TRBD2. The CDR3 consists of 16 residues. V shed 5 bases, J shed 5 bases, and the junction held 10 bases outside the gene matches. The germline V gene has CDR1 SGHRS and CDR2 YFSETQ. The CDR3: CASSSSSGGGGETQYF. The CDR3 coding sequence is TGCGCCAGCAGTTCCTCTAGCGGGGGGGGCGGTGAGACCCAGTACTTC.